These T cell receptor beta chains were read from a single sample in a study of cytomegalovirus exposure and HLA in healthy donors. Data came from immunoSEQ multiplex PCR; TCRdb stores just in-frame clones and leaves some out. The data hold about 130,000 clones, with around 72% observed a single time. Sequenced material: PBMCs. These TCRs come from a young man in good health and CMV-seronegative. CDR3s include the opening cysteine and the closing phenylalanine or tryptophan. A D gene is named only where the DNA matches it firmly. Clone size is given for some rows only: seen once, a few or many times, or a class if the clone is expanded.

NA NA TRBJ1-1 TRBV19 CASSAPGGNTEAFF TGTGCCAGTAGTGCCCCGGGGGGGAACACTGAAGCTTTCTTT
NA few TRBJ1-1 TRBV18 CASSPAGGFRVTEAFF TGTGCCAGCTCACCAGCTGGGGGGTTCAGGGTAACTGAAGCTTTCTTT
TRBD1 NA TRBJ2-7 TRBV29-1 CSVGTGGNYEQCF TGCAGCGTAGGGACAGGAGGAAACTACGAGCAGTGCTTC
NA NA TRBJ2-3 TRBV5-1 CASSSPTDTQYF TGCGCCAGCAGCTCTCCCACAGATACGCAGTATTTT
NA NA TRBJ2-5 TRBV7-3 CASSTQGSQETQYF TGTGCCAGCAGCACTCAGGGCTCCCAAGAGACCCAGTACTTC
TRBD1 NA TRBJ2-1 TRBV5-4 CASRDWTGPDEQFF TGTGCCAGCAGAGATTGGACAGGTCCCGATGAGCAGTTCTTC
NA NA TRBJ2-7 TRBV7-9 CASSPSGFSYEQYF TGTGCCAGCAGCCCCTCAGGGTTCTCCTACGAGCAGTACTTC
TRBD2 NA TRBJ2-4 TRBV19 CASSTPLRGRAKNIQYF TGTGCCAGTAGTACCCCGTTGCGGGGGAGGGCCAAAAACATTCAGTACTTC
NA NA TRBJ2-2 TRBV6-1 CASSPRETDTGELFF TGTGCCAGCAGTCCCAGGGAAACGGACACCGGGGAGCTGTTTTTT
TRBD2 NA TRBJ2-1 TRBV30 CAWSVRGFGGASYNEQFF TGTGCCTGGAGTGTACGGGGGTTCGGGGGGGCCAGCTACAATGAGCAGTTCTTC
NA NA TRBJ2-2 TRBV7-8 CASSSGLGGVRAGELFF TGTGCCAGCAGCTCGGGTCTTGGCGGGGTGAGAGCCGGGGAGCTGTTTTTT
NA NA TRBJ2-3 TRBV9 CASSPRGGTTSDTQYF TGTGCCAGCAGCCCCCGCGGCGGGACCACTTCCGATACGCAGTATTTT
NA NA TRBJ2-7 TRBV28 CASRSEGSYSYEQYF TGTGCCAGCCGAAGCGAGGGATCCTACTCCTACGAGCAGTACTTC
NA NA TRBJ1-1 TRBV6-1 CASRIQGAAEAFF TGTGCCAGCAGGATACAGGGAGCGGCTGAAGCTTTCTTT
TRBD1 few TRBJ2-7 TRBV5-3 CARSSKTGSYEQYF TGTGCCAGAAGCTCAAAGACAGGGTCCTACGAGCAGTACTTC
TRBD2 NA TRBJ2-1 TRBV30 CAWTTSGGVREQFF TGTGCCTGGACGACTAGCGGGGGTGTACGCGAGCAGTTCTTC
NA NA TRBJ2-5 TRBV5-5 CASSLAPLRQETQYF TGTGCCAGCAGCTTGGCCCCCCTTAGACAAGAGACCCAGTACTTC
NA NA TRBJ1-6 TRBV7-8 CASSRAGLPNSPLHF TGTGCCAGCAGTCGTGCGGGGCTTCCGAATTCACCCCTCCACTTT
NA few TRBJ1-1 TRBV5-1 CASSLRGGEGGEAFF TGCGCCAGCAGCTTGAGGGGAGGGGAAGGCGGGGAAGCTTTCTTT
NA few TRBJ1-1 TRBV6-5 CASSYGPQGNTEAFF TGTGCCAGCAGTTACGGCCCTCAGGGGAACACTGAAGCTTTCTTT
NA few TRBJ2-7 TRBV6-1 CASSARRPGTRVDYEQYF TGTGCCAGCAGTGCGAGAAGACCCGGGACAAGGGTTGACTACGAGCAGTACTTC
TRBD2 NA TRBJ2-5 TRBV7-8 CASSFALAGVETQYF TGTGCCAGCAGCTTCGCGCTAGCGGGGGTAGAGACCCAGTACTTC
TRBD2 NA TRBJ2-7 TRBV28 CASSPARISGGKYEQYF TGTGCCAGCAGTCCAGCCCGAATTAGCGGGGGGAAGTACGAGCAGTACTTC